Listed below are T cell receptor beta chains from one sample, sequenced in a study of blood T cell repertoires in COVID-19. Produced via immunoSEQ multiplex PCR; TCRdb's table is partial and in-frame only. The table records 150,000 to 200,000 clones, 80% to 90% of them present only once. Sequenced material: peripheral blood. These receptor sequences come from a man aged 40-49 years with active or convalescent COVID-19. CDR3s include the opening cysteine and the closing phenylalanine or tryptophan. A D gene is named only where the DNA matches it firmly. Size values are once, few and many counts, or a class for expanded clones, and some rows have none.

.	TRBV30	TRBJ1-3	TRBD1	TGTGCCTGGAGTGGAGACAGGGCCTCTGGAAACACCATATATTTT	CAWSGDRASGNTIYF
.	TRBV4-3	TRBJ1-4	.	TGCGCCAGCAGCCAAGATTGGCAGGGAGGCGGTGAAAAACTGTTTTTT	CASSQDWQGGGEKLFF
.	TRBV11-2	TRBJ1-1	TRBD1	TGTGCCAGCAGCTTAGGCCAGGGGGCTAGTGAGGCGAACACTGAAGCTTTCTTT	CASSLGQGASEANTEAFF
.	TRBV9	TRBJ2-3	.	TGTGCCAGCAGCTCGACTATTGGGGCAGATACGCAGTATTTT	CASSSTIGADTQYF
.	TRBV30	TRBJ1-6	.	TGTGCCTGGAGTTCTCGGGCGGGTTCACCCCTCCACTTT	CAWSSRAGSPLHF
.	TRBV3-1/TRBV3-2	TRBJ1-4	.	TGTGCCAGCAGCCAATGGGGGCAGGGTGCAACTAATGAAAAACTGTTTTTT	CASSQWGQGATNEKLFF
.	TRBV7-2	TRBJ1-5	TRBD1	TGTGCCAGCAGCTCCGGGACAGCGCGAGACAATCAGCCCCAGCATTTT	CASSSGTARDNQPQHF
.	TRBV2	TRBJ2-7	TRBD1	TGTGCCAGCAGGGGACAGGGGAGAGGGTACGAGCAGTACTTC	CASRGQGRGYEQYF
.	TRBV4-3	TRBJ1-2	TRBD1	TGCGCCAGCAGCCAAGATACAGGGGGCGTAAGAAGGAGCTACACCTTC	CASSQDTGGVRRSYTF
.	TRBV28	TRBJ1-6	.	TGTGCCAGCAGTTCTACTAGACCCCTCCACTTT	CASSSTRPLHF
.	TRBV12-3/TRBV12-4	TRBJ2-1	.	TGTGCCAGCAGTCCACAGGGCAATGAGCAGTTCTTC	CASSPQGNEQFF
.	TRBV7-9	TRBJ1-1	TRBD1	TGTGCCAGCAGCTCGACAGGGGGCCTCACTGAAGCTTTCTTT	CASSSTGGLTEAFF
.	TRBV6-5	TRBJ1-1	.	TGTGCCAGCAGCCGATTACAGGGAACTATGGCTGAAGCTTTCTTT	CASSRLQGTMAEAFF
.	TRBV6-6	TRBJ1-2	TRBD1	TGTGCCAGCAGTTACGGAGTAAGGGGGCTGGATGGCTACACCTTC	CASSYGVRGLDGYTF
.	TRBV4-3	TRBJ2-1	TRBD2	TGCGCCAGCAGCCAAGTCGTGCGGGGGGCAAGTACAATGGAGCAGTTCTTC	CASSQVVRGASTMEQFF
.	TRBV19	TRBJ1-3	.	TGTGCCAGTAGTATAGTAATCTCTGGAAACACCATATATTTT	CASSIVISGNTIYF
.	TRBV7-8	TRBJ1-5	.	TGTGCCAGCAGCCTCGACAGGACGCGCGGTATTCAGCCCCAGCATTTT	CASSLDRTRGIQPQHF
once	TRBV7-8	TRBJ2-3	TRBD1	TGTGCCAGCAGCAGAGACAGGGCGGCAGATACGCAGTATTTT	CASSRDRAADTQYF
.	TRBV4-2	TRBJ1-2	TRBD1	TGTGCCAGCAGACAGACAGGGGGCGACTATGGCTACACCTTC	CASRQTGGDYGYTF
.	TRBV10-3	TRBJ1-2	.	TGTGCCATCAGTGAGGAGGGAAACTATGGCTACACCTTC	CAISEEGNYGYTF
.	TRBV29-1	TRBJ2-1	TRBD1	TGCAGCGTTGAACGGGACAGGGCTGAGCAGTTCTTC	CSVERDRAEQFF
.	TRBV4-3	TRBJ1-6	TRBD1	TGCGCCAGCAGCCTTGGACAGGACTATAATTCACCCCTCCACTTT	CASSLGQDYNSPLHF
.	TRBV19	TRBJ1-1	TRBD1	TGTGCCAGTAGTCCCCCCCCCGGGACAGGGGGCGCAGCTTTCTTT	CASSPPPGTGGAAFF
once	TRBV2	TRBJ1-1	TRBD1	TGTGCCAGCGGGGTGACAGGGGTTACAGCTTTCTTT	CASGVTGVTAFF
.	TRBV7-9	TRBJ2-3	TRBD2	TGTGCCAGCAGCTTAAGCCCCGTTGTAGCGGGGGGGCCGAGAGATACGCAGTATTTT	CASSLSPVVAGGPRDTQYF
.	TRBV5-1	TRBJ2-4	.	TGCGCCAGCAGCTTGGGGACTAATAAAAACATTCAGTACTTC	CASSLGTNKNIQYF
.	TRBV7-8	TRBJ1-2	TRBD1	TGTGCCAGCAGCCAGGACAGGTTTCGGGACTATGGCTACACCTTC	CASSQDRFRDYGYTF
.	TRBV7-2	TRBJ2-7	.	TGTGCCAGCAGCTCGGTGGGCTCCAACCCATACGAGCAGTACTTC	CASSSVGSNPYEQYF
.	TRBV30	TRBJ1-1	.	TGTGCCTGGACGCTTTTGATTCAGGGAAAATCAGCTTTCTTT	CAWTLLIQGKSAFF
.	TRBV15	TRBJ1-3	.	TGTGCCACCAGCAGGGGAACAGGTCACTCTGGAAACACCATATATTTT	CATSRGTGHSGNTIYF
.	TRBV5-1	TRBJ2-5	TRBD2	TGCGCCAGCAGCTTGGGTAGCGGGGGCCAAGAGACCCAGTACTTC	CASSLGSGGQETQYF
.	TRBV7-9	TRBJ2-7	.	TGTGCCAGCAGCTTACAGGGCTACGAGCAGTACTTC	CASSLQGYEQYF